This T cell receptor (beta chain) was obtained from a study of T cell responses to AZD1222 COVID-19 vaccine. Germline CDR1 and CDR2: LNHNV and YYDKDF (reference sequence). There are 17 residues in the CDR3. V lost 0 bases, J lost 1 base, and 15 bases lay in between. Overall study findings and caveats: Spike-specific TCR repertoires showed rising breadth and depth after two AZD1222 doses. Repertoire sampling was restricted to post-peak T cell response timepoints.

As regards this clone: Its antigen is undetermined.

Profiling relied on immunoSEQ multiplex PCR, and the TCRdb table lists in-frame clones only, not all of them. The sample comprises over 150,000 clones, over 75% of which are singletons, and less than 1.6% rests with the top ten. J is TRBJ1-2 and V is TRBV15; TRBD1 is a possible D gene (6 bases). Material: peripheral blood, obtained on day 0 of AZD1222 vaccination. The receptor's source is an adult in good health. The CDR3 DNA sequence: TGTGCCACCAGCAGAGAAGGGGGTGGGGCTATTAACTATGGCTACACCTTC. Residues: CATSREGGGAINYGYTF.